The clone carrying this T cell receptor beta chain was seen a handful of times. Its antigen is undetermined. A read error may produce the germline difference seen at one junction end. The sample is drawn from a study of blood T cells in healthy people across ages. General study results and limits: Per million T cells, TCR beta diversity dropped about linearly as age rose.

Primers used in a second PCR of about 7 to 12 cycles were a sample-barcoded 5' primer and a J-beta primer mix. Carrying 12 random nucleotides, a template-switch adaptor labeled each individual cDNA molecule. TCRdb re-called the 5' RACE reads through MiXCR, storing one row per CDR3 protein. The table has approximately 1.5 million distinct CDR3 sequences, under 55% seen once. CDR1 and CDR2 from the germline V gene are SSHAT and FNYEAQ (reference sequence). The CDR3 is 16 amino acids. Healthy individuals of Caucasian origin from Russia, aged about 6 to 90, served as donors. Drawn from each donor were roughly 9.4 milliliters of peripheral blood.

The V and J genes are TRBV7-7 and TRBJ2-1; TRBD2 matches 7 bases. The clonotype was recovered from a woman aged 18-29 years in good health. Material for sequencing was blood. In DNA, the CDR3 is TGTGCTAGCAGCTTAGCGTTGCGGGAGCCCTACAATGAGCAGTTCTTC. Amino acids: CASSLALREPYNEQFF.